A single sample gave rise to the 14 T cell receptor beta chains below, sequenced in a study of T cells after yellow fever vaccination. TCRdb called the 5' RACE reads again in MiXCR, with one record for every CDR3 protein. Here the sample spans under 250,000 distinct CDR3 sequences, 3% to 3.5% being singletons. The sample here was CD4+ T cells sorted from PBMCs, taken 10 days after the yellow fever booster vaccination. These receptors came from a man aged 18 to 29 who received the YFV17D yellow fever vaccine.

This clonotype was detected ten times or more. The rearrangement links TRBV10-3 to TRBJ1-2; weak D call: TRBD1 (5 bases). Per germline, CDR1 ENHRY and CDR2 SYGVKD. Trimming cost V 2 bases and J 5 bases, with 15 bases left between them. The CDR3 contains 15 residues. The CDR3: CAISERPGTEYGYTF. The CDR3, as DNA: TGTGCCATCAGTGAGCGACCCGGGACGGAGTATGGCTACACCTTC.

This clonotype was picked up many times. This chain uses TRBV7-2 with TRBJ2-5, with no clear D. Germline V CDR1 and CDR2: SGHTA, FQGNSA. V was clipped by 2 bases and J by 5 bases, with 9 bases between them. CDR3 size: 13 residues. CDR3 sequence reads: CASSLRVPETQYF. CDR3 in DNA: TGTGCCAGCAGCTTAAGGGTTCCGGAGACCCAGTACTTC.

This clonotype has ten or more counts. V and J are TRBV5-1 and TRBJ2-7, with D unclear. Germline CDR1 SGHRS, CDR2 YFSETQ. The CDR3 runs 13 residues. Trimming stripped 3 bases from V and 3 bases from J, with 10 bases between. DNA of the CDR3: TGCGCCAGCAGCTCAGGAGTGGGCTACGAGCAGTACGTC. Translation gives CASSSGVGYEQYV.

The gene calls are TRBV18 and TRBJ2-7; possibly TRBD1 for D (6 bases). V lost 0 bases to trimming and J lost 3 bases, with 9 bases between them. CDR1 KGHSH and CDR2 LQKENI come from the germline V gene. This CDR3 is built from 14 residues. As DNA, the CDR3 is TGTGCCAGCTCACCACCGGGACAAAGCTACGAGCAGTACGTC. Translation: CASSPPGQSYEQYV.

The chain employs TRBV29-1 and TRBJ1-1, with D unresolved. The germline V gene encodes CDR1 SQVTM and CDR2 ANQGSEA. Trimming pared 4 bases from V and 0 bases from J, leaving 9 bases between. This CDR3 has 13 amino acids. The CDR3 nucleotides read TGCAGCGTTGTAAGGGCCCTGAACACTGAAGCTTTCTTT. Residues: CSVVRALNTEAFF.

The sample holds many counts of this clonotype. The chain couples TRBV5-1 to TRBJ2-7; D is possibly TRBD1 (6 bases). The CDR3 length is 14 residues. Looked up from germline, CDR1 is SGHRS and CDR2 is YFSETQ. The germline V and J ends were trimmed by 3 bases and 4 bases, with 14 bases remaining between them. CDR3 loop: CASSSWTETYEQYF. The DNA for the CDR3 is TGCGCCAGCAGCTCCTGGACAGAGACATACGAGCAGTACTTC.

This clonotype was observed at least ten times. The V call is TRBV18, the J call TRBJ1-1; the D gene is possibly TRBD1 (5 bases). The V and J ends lost 6 bases and 0 bases respectively, with 11 bases between them. Germline lookup yields CDR1 KGHSH and CDR2 LQKENI. The CDR3 extends over 14 amino acids. CDR3 DNA sequence: TGTGCCAGCTCCTCCCAGGGACTGAACACTGAAGCTTTCTTT. It codes for CASSSQGLNTEAFF.

The V call is TRBV7-2, the J call TRBJ2-7; 8 bases match TRBD1. The CDR3 has 15 residues. Per the germline V gene, CDR1 is SGHTA and CDR2 is FQGNSA. The CDR3: CACSSIPQGAGEQYV. The CDR3, as DNA: TGTGCCTGCAGCTCCATACCTCAGGGGGCGGGCGAGCAGTACGTC.

This clonotype has a count of ten or more. The chain uses TRBV18 and TRBJ2-5; D might be TRBD2 (5 bases). The length of the CDR3 is 12 residues. V lost 2 bases and J 5 bases, leaving 6 bases between the germline ends. The germline CDR1 and CDR2 sequences are KGHSH and LQKENI. The CDR3 sequence is CASSPGSETQYF. The CDR3 DNA sequence: TGTGCCAGCTCACCAGGGAGCGAGACCCAGTACTTC.

This clonotype was detected ten times or more. This chain joins TRBV20-1 and TRBJ2-1; 13 nucleotides align to TRBD2. This CDR3 has 15 residues. Losses at the gene ends were 3 bases for V and 7 bases for J; bases not matched to a gene: 6. The germline gives CDR1 DFQATT, CDR2 SNEGSKA (reference sequence). The DNA of the CDR3 is TGCAGTGCTAGGCCCCCGGGACTAGCGGGGAATGAGCAGTTCTTC. Its translation: CSARPPGLAGNEQFF.

In this sample, this clonotype turned up many times. The rearrangement links TRBV7-9 to TRBJ1-5; 8 nucleotides line up with TRBD1. V was pared by 5 bases and J by 4 bases, with 1 base of the junction left unmatched. The germline V gene encodes CDR1 SEHNR and CDR2 FQNEAQ (reference sequence). This CDR3 has 13 residues. The CDR3 here is CASSRQGNQPQHF. The CDR3 DNA reads TGTGCCAGCAGCCGACAGGGGAATCAGCCCCAGCATTTT.

This clonotype was detected once. This rearrangement joins TRBV5-1 to TRBJ1-5; D may be TRBD1 (5 bases). Trimming left V 0 bases short and J 7 bases short, with 14 bases between. Germline V gene lookup returns CDR1 SGHRS and CDR2 YFSETQ. This CDR3 is built from 15 residues. The CDR3 region is CASSLESGQYQPQHF. The CDR3 coding sequence is TGCGCCAGCAGCTTGGAATCAGGGCAGTACCAGCCCCAGCATTTT.

This clonotype was detected ten times or more. The chain is built from TRBV20-1 and TRBJ1-5, with unresolved D. Germline V gives CDR1 DFQATT, CDR2 SNEGSKA (reference sequence). The CDR3 contains 14 residues. Trimming took 2 bases from V and 0 from J, leaving 8 bases between them. CDR3 nucleotide sequence: TGCAGTGCTAGACTCGGTGCTAGCAATCAGCCCCAGCATTTT. Amino acids: CSARLGASNQPQHF.

This clonotype has a handful of counts. The chain combines TRBV30 with TRBJ1-5, with D maybe TRBD1 (5 bases). This CDR3 comprises 13 residues. Germline values: CDR1 GTSNPN, CDR2 SVGIG (reference sequence). Trimming cost V 6 bases and J 9 bases, with 18 bases left between them. CDR3 DNA: TGTGCCTGCGCGGACACGGATGATCGGCCCCAGCATTTT. This encodes CACADTDDRPQHF. Full variable domain (outside the CDR3, taken from reference TRBV30 and TRBJ1-5): SQTIHQWPATLVQPVGSPLSLECTVEGTSNPNLYWYRQAAGRGLQLLFYSVGIGQISSEVPQNLSASRPQDRQFILSSKKLLLSDSGFYLCACADTDDRPQHFGDGTRLSIL.